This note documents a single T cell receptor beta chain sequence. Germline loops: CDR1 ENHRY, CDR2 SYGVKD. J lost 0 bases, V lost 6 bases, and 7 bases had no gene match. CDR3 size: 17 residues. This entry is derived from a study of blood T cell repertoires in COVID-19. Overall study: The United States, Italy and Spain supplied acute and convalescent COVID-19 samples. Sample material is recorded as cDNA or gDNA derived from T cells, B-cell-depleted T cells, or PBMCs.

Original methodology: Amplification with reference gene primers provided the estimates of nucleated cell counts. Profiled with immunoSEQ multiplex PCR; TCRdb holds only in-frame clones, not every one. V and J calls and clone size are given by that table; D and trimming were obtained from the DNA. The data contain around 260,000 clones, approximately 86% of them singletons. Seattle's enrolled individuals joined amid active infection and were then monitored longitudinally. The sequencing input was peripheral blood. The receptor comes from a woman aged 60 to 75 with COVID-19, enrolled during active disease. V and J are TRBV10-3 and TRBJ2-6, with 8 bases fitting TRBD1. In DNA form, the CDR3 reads TGTGCCATCAGCCTCGGGACAGGTGGCTCTGGGGCCAACGTCCTGACTTTC. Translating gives CAISLGTGGSGANVLTF.